The next 18 T cell receptor beta chains were all read from a single sample in a study of blood T cell repertoires in COVID-19. TCRdb's copy holds only in-frame clones and misses some; the assay was immunoSEQ multiplex PCR. Of about 84,000 clones listed, 86% were seen once; the top ten hold 1.2%. The sequenced sample was peripheral blood. These receptor sequences come from a man at least 80 years old with active or convalescent COVID-19.

The V and J genes are TRBV5-5 and TRBJ2-1, with 15 positions matching TRBD2. Germline V lookup: CDR1 SGHKS, CDR2 YYEKEE (reference sequence). The CDR3 runs to 20 residues. The J segment lost 0 bases and the V segment lost 4 bases, leaving 11 bases of the junction unmatched. The CDR3 DNA reads TGTGCCAGCAGCGACGGGACTAGCGGGAGGACCCCGAGCTCCTACAATGAGCAGTTCTTC. This codes for CASSDGTSGRTPSSYNEQFF.

CDR3 sequence (DNA): TGTGCCAGCAGCCAAGGTGCCCAGGGGAGCAACGAGCAGTACTTC. This translates into CASSQGAQGSNEQYF. V is TRBV3-1 (or the pseudogene TRBV3-2) and J is TRBJ2-7, with D possibly TRBD1 on 6 matching bases. The CDR3 is made up of 15 amino acids. Germline V gives CDR1 LGHDT, CDR2 YNNKEL (reference sequence). Trimming shortened V by 1 base and J by 5 bases, and 15 bases separated the two germline ends.

The rearrangement joins TRBV19 to TRBJ2-7; a weak D match, TRBD2 (6 bases). Trimming cost V 7 bases and J 3 bases, with 16 bases left between them. This CDR3 has 14 residues. Germline V gene lookup returns CDR1 LNHDA and CDR2 SQIVND (reference sequence). The CDR3 DNA follows: TGTGCCAGTAAGGGAGCTGCGGGGAACTACGAGCAGTACTTC. Its protein product is CASKGAAGNYEQYF.

CDR3 DNA: TGCGCCAGCAGCCAAGAGGCTAGCGGGACAGATACGCAGTATTTT. This sequence encodes CASSQEASGTDTQYF. V usage is TRBV4-3 and J usage is TRBJ2-3; 8 bases are a match to TRBD2. Germline V gene lookup returns CDR1 LGHNA and CDR2 YSLEER. J gave up 3 bases and V 0 bases, and 2 bases lay outside the gene matches. The CDR3 spans 15 residues.

This clone turned up a few times. The chain employs TRBV5-4 and TRBJ2-7; 7 nucleotides line up with TRBD1. With 4 bases clipped from V and 3 bases from J, the junction kept 7 bases outside the gene matches. The CDR3 has 14 amino acids. Germline values: CDR1 SGHNT, CDR2 YYREEE (reference sequence). CDR3 loop: CASSRTGANYEQYF. In DNA form, the CDR3 reads TGTGCCAGCAGCCGAACAGGGGCAAACTACGAGCAGTACTTC.

The J gene is TRBJ2-1, the V gene TRBV7-8, with a weak D call TRBD2 (5 bases). The CDR3 totals 19 residues. The V end was cut by 3 bases, the J end by 6 bases, with 27 bases between. In germline, CDR1 is SGHVS, CDR2 FQNEAQ. The CDR3 sequence: CASSLGGLGKAAYSNEQFF. For the CDR3, the DNA is TGTGCCAGCAGCTTGGGCGGACTGGGGAAGGCAGCATATTCCAATGAGCAGTTCTTC.

This clone has more than one count but fewer than ten. The V and J genes are TRBV12-3 or TRBV12-4 and TRBJ2-7, with D perhaps TRBD1 (5 bases). Trimming cost V 7 bases and J 0 bases, with 7 bases left between them. This CDR3 has 12 residues. The CDR3 region is CASNGASYEQYF. CDR3 bases: TGTGCCAGCAATGGGGCCTCCTACGAGCAGTACTTC.

V gene TRBV28 combines with J gene TRBJ2-7; 7 bases map to TRBD1. CDR3 length: 15 amino acids. The V and J ends lost 2 bases and 2 bases, in that order; junction bases with no gene match: 6. Germline V gene sequence: CDR1 MDHEN, CDR2 SYDVKM. The DNA for the CDR3 is TGTGCCAGCAGTTTAGGGACAGTGAGTACCTACGAGCAGTACTTC. Protein: CASSLGTVSTYEQYF.

The chain employs TRBV14 and TRBJ1-2; tentatively, D is TRBD1 (5 bases). Germline lookup yields CDR1 SGHDN and CDR2 FVKESK. The germline V and J ends were trimmed by 0 bases and 7 bases, with 6 bases remaining between them. This CDR3 has 12 residues. The CDR3 DNA is TGTGCCAGCAGCCAAGACAGGGTTGGCTACACCTTC. Its translation is CASSQDRVGYTF.

The chain is built from TRBV7-8 and TRBJ2-3, with TRBD2 identical over 9 bases. Unmatched junction bases numbered 4, after V lost 2 bases and J lost 7 bases. The V gene's germline CDR1 is SGHVS and CDR2 FQNEAQ. There are 14 residues in the CDR3. The CDR3 nucleotides are TGTGCCAGCAGCTTATTGCTAGCGGGGTATACGCAGTATTTT. Protein sequence: CASSLLLAGYTQYF.

In nucleotides, the CDR3 is TGCGCCAGCAGCCGGACAGGAGCCAGACCAAATTCACCCCTCCACTTT. Translated: CASSRTGARPNSPLHF. V and J are TRBV5-1 and TRBJ1-6; 7 nucleotides agree with TRBD1. This CDR3 is built from 16 residues. Germline CDR1 is SGHRS and CDR2 is YFSETQ. V shed 4 bases and J 7 bases; nucleotides not matched to a gene: 11.

Note on this clone: A junction end diverges from the germline sequence, so it may reflect a read error. V is TRBV4-3 and J is TRBJ2-1; TRBD2 matches 10 bases. CDR1 and CDR2 (germline): LGHNA, YSLEER. This CDR3 region has 13 residues. The chain's CDR3 is CASSQDVSGRVVF. The CDR3 nucleotides are TGCGCCAGCAGCCAAGATGTAAGCGGGAGGGTGGTCTTC.

The J gene is TRBJ1-1, the V gene TRBV5-1; D gene uncertain. Deletions cut 4 bases from V and 0 bases from J, with 7 bases between. CDR1 is SGHRS and CDR2 is YFSETQ in the germline V gene. The CDR3 extends over 13 amino acids. In DNA form, the CDR3 reads TGCGCCAGCAGCCGAGGGATGAACACTGAAGCTTTCTTT. It is translated as CASSRGMNTEAFF.

CDR3 amino acids: CASSRDRFGTGELFF. The CDR3 region has the DNA TGTGCCAGCAGTCGGGACAGGTTTGGCACCGGGGAGCTGTTTTTT. J is TRBJ2-2 and V is TRBV6-5; 8 bases agree with TRBD1. CDR1 and CDR2 from the germline V gene are MNHEY and SVGAGI. V was pared by 5 bases and J by 4 bases, with 6 bases of the junction left unmatched. The length of the CDR3 is 15 residues.

The chain carries TRBV9 and TRBJ2-1; TRBD2 aligns across 8 bases. Trimming cost V 4 bases and J 7 bases; bases outside gene matches: 10. The CDR3 extends over 15 amino acids. Per the germline V gene, CDR1 is SGDLS and CDR2 is YYNGEE. The CDR3 loop reads CASSLSGTSRNEQFF. CDR3 in DNA: TGTGCCAGCAGCTTGTCCGGGACTAGTCGAAATGAGCAGTTCTTC.

The chain combines TRBV9 with TRBJ1-2, with 7 nucleotides matching TRBD1. CDR3 size: 14 residues. CDR1 SGDLS and CDR2 YYNGEE come from the germline V gene. The ends lost 3 bases at V and 6 bases at J; junction bases unmatched: 8. The CDR3 reads CASSGSGTVNGYTF. The CDR3 region has the DNA TGTGCCAGCAGCGGCTCCGGGACAGTTAATGGCTACACCTTC.

The chain uses TRBV5-1 and TRBJ2-3; 7 nucleotides align to TRBD2. Germline CDR1 reads SGHRS; CDR2 reads YFSETQ. The CDR3 covers 16 residues. The J segment lost 6 bases and the V segment lost 4 bases, leaving 14 bases of the junction unmatched. In DNA form, the CDR3 reads TGCGCCAGCAGCCCTGGCGCGGGAGTGGGAGGGGATACGCAGTATTTT. It yields the protein CASSPGAGVGGDTQYF.

The V gene is TRBV18, the J gene TRBJ2-1; weak D call: TRBD1 (6 bases). Trimming stripped 2 bases from V and 3 bases from J, with 8 bases between. The CDR3 length is 14 residues. Per the germline V gene, CDR1 is KGHSH and CDR2 is LQKENI. The CDR3 region is CASSPMTGYNEQFF. The CDR3 DNA follows: TGTGCCAGCTCACCAATGACAGGCTACAATGAGCAGTTCTTC.